These T cell receptor beta chains were read from a single sample in a study of T-cell reconstitution after alpha-beta-depleted transplantation in children. MiXCR was run by TCRdb on the PCR reads, yielding one entry per CDR3 protein. The data contain around 120,000 distinct CDR3 sequences, roughly 23% of them singletons. The source was PBMCs, mostly from graft donor cells, collected 180 days after TCRalphabeta/CD19-depleted stem cell transplant. These receptors all stem from a male patient between 2 and 9 years old who had a stem cell transplant for chronic granulomatous disease, so the T cells may come from the graft donor. CDR3s include the opening cysteine and the closing phenylalanine or tryptophan. The D gene is left open where the match is weak. Size values are once, few and many counts, or a class for expanded clones, and some rows have none.

cdr3_aa cdr3_nt cdr3_length j_call v_call clone_size d_call
CASSPDGIANTGELFF TGTGCCAGCAGTCCGGACGGAATCGCGAACACCGGGGAGCTGTTTTTT 16 TRBJ2-2 TRBV6-1 NA NA
CASITLAGGRNEQFF TGTGCCAGCATCACGCTAGCGGGAGGACGCAATGAGCAGTTCTTC 15 TRBJ2-1 TRBV28 NA TRBD2
CSARDVTSGSYEQYF TGCAGTGCTAGAGATGTAACTAGCGGCTCCTACGAGCAGTACTTC 15 TRBJ2-7 TRBV20-1 many TRBD2
CASSPSAVDEQFF TGTGCCAGCAGCCCTTCTGCGGTAGACGAGCAGTTCTTC 13 TRBJ2-1 TRBV7-9 NA NA
CASSQGRGDTGELFF TGTGCCAGCAGCCAAGGCCGGGGGGACACCGGGGAGCTGTTTTTT 15 TRBJ2-2 TRBV6-1 NA TRBD2
CASSEVTAELYNEQFF TGTGCCAGCAGTGAAGTAACGGCGGAACTATACAATGAGCAGTTCTTC 16 TRBJ2-1 TRBV2 many NA
CASSEYRPYNEQFF TGTGCCAGCAGTGAATATCGACCCTACAATGAGCAGTTCTTC 14 TRBJ2-1 TRBV25-1 few NA
CSVEESPRRNNEQFF TGCAGCGTTGAAGAGTCACCTAGAAGAAACAATGAGCAGTTCTTC 15 TRBJ2-1 TRBV29-1 NA NA
CSVEDKGGRSSYNEQFF TGCAGCGTTGAAGATAAGGGCGGGAGGAGCTCCTACAATGAGCAGTTCTTC 17 TRBJ2-1 TRBV29-1 few TRBD2
CALYRDARGGYTF TGTGCCCTATACAGGGACGCGAGGGGAGGCTACACCTTC 13 TRBJ1-2 TRBV12-3/TRBV12-4 once NA
CASSLVVEANVLTF TGCGCCAGCAGCTTGGTGGTAGAGGCCAACGTCCTGACTTTC 14 TRBJ2-6 TRBV5-1 many NA
CSAPGATGANVLTF TGCAGTGCTCCAGGGGCAACTGGGGCCAACGTCCTGACTTTC 14 TRBJ2-6 TRBV20-1 many NA
CASSQGPDSFGNTIYF TGTGCCAGCAGCCAAGGGCCCGACAGCTTCGGAAACACCATATATTTT 16 TRBJ1-3 TRBV7-4 many NA
CSVTGQMIDTQYF TGCAGCGTCACGGGACAGATGATAGATACGCAGTATTTT 13 TRBJ2-3 TRBV29-1 NA TRBD1
CSAGGAINEKLFF TGCAGTGCTGGAGGGGCGATTAATGAAAAACTGTTTTTT 13 TRBJ1-4 TRBV20-1 few NA
CATSDAVEPRGGNEQFF TGTGCCACCAGTGATGCCGTGGAGCCCCGGGGAGGCAATGAGCAGTTCTTC 17 TRBJ2-1 TRBV24-1 NA NA
CSARGTEETQYF TGCAGCGCCAGGGGGACAGAAGAGACCCAGTACTTC 12 TRBJ2-5 TRBV29-1 many TRBD1
CASSYMYEQYF TGTGCCAGCAGTTATATGTACGAGCAGTACTTC 11 TRBJ2-7 TRBV6-6 NA NA
CASSNRGLWSTDTQYF TGTGCCAGCAGCAACAGGGGGCTGTGGAGCACAGATACGCAGTATTTT 16 TRBJ2-3 TRBV7-2 many TRBD1
CSARPGSGEKLFF TGCAGTGCACGCCCTGGTTCGGGTGAAAAACTGTTTTTT 13 TRBJ1-4 TRBV29-1 many NA
CASRQRAGASYEQYF TGTGCCAGCAGACAGAGGGCGGGAGCTTCCTACGAGCAGTACTTC 15 TRBJ2-7 TRBV7-6 NA TRBD2
CASSRGGRDLHF TGTGCCAGCAGCCGGGGGGGCCGAGATTTGCATTTT 12 TRBJ2-3 TRBV6-5 few TRBD2
CAISYDRGFEAFF TGTGCCATCAGTTACGACAGGGGTTTTGAAGCTTTCTTT 13 TRBJ1-1 TRBV10-3 many TRBD1
CASSYSGDGNQPQHF TGTGCCAGCAGTTACTCCGGAGATGGCAATCAGCCCCAGCATTTT 15 TRBJ1-5 TRBV6-5 many NA
CASSLASRGGSTDTQYF TGCGCCAGCAGCTTGGCCTCGCGGGGGGGCTCCACAGATACGCAGTATTTT 17 TRBJ2-3 TRBV5-1 many TRBD2
CASSFALGASQYF TGTGCCAGCAGTTTCGCCCTCGGAGCGTCCCAGTACTTC 13 TRBJ2-5 TRBV12-3/TRBV12-4 NA NA
CSAPKPGTGLIGEQYF TGCAGTGCCCCGAAGCCCGGGACAGGATTGATCGGGGAGCAGTACTTC 16 TRBJ2-7 TRBV20-1 many TRBD1
CASSQGTYGTQYF TGCGCCAGCAGCCAAGGGACTTACGGGACCCAGTACTTC 13 TRBJ2-5 TRBV4-3 NA NA
CASSSILALWETQYF TGTGCCAGCAGTTCTATCCTAGCGCTTTGGGAGACCCAGTACTTC 15 TRBJ2-5 TRBV6-5 many NA
CATSRGSDTQYF TGTGCCACCAGCAGAGGTTCAGATACGCAGTATTTT 12 TRBJ2-3 TRBV15 NA NA
CASSESGRVLETQYF TGTGCCAGCAGTGAATCTGGACGGGTTTTGGAGACCCAGTACTTC 15 TRBJ2-5 TRBV25-1 once NA
CASSTWGLLNTGELFF TGTGCCAGCAGCACCTGGGGACTCCTCAACACCGGGGAGCTGTTTTTT 16 TRBJ2-2 TRBV7-2 few NA
CASRSDRGPHQPQHF TGTGCCAGCAGATCGGACAGGGGGCCTCATCAGCCCCAGCATTTT 15 TRBJ1-5 TRBV6-5 many TRBD1
CSAFTVPLDYGYTF TGCAGTGCCTTTACAGTACCCCTTGACTATGGCTACACCTTC 14 TRBJ1-2 TRBV20-1 few NA
CASSQNQLRTLPRSYTF TGTGCCAGCAGTCAGAACCAACTCCGGACACTACCTAGAAGCTACACCTTC 17 TRBJ1-2 TRBV12-3/TRBV12-4 NA NA
CSVGVNGVSSYEQYF TGCAGCGTTGGGGTCAACGGGGTGAGCTCCTACGAGCAGTACTTC 15 TRBJ2-7 TRBV29-1 many NA
CASSLKGTQFNEQFF TGTGCCAGCAGCTTAAAGGGCACTCAATTCAATGAGCAGTTCTTC 15 TRBJ2-1 TRBV7-3 NA NA
CASTEGDSGIHEQFF TGTGCCAGCACCGAAGGGGATAGCGGGATACATGAGCAGTTCTTC 15 TRBJ2-1 TRBV9 NA TRBD2
CASSRDYSGNEQFF TGTGCCAGCAGTAGAGACTACTCTGGTAATGAGCAGTTCTTC 14 TRBJ2-1 TRBV12-3/TRBV12-4 NA NA
CSALVNNEQFF TGCAGCGCTCTAGTAAACAATGAGCAGTTCTTC 11 TRBJ2-1 TRBV29-1 once NA
CASSPGLSHNEAFF TGTGCCAGCAGTCCTGGGCTCAGTCATAATGAAGCTTTCTTT 14 TRBJ1-1 TRBV12-3/TRBV12-4 many NA
CSARDRRRRDTQYF TGCAGTGCTAGAGACAGGCGGAGGAGGGATACGCAGTATTTT 14 TRBJ2-3 TRBV20-1 NA NA
CASSLAGQRNTEAFF TGTGCCAGCAGTTTAGCCGGACAGAGGAACACTGAAGCTTTCTTT 15 TRBJ1-1 TRBV12-3/TRBV12-4 few NA
CASELEPSLTDTQYF TGTGCCAGCGAGCTAGAGCCCTCTCTCACAGATACGCAGTATTTT 15 TRBJ2-3 TRBV5-6 NA NA
CATSILTASMNTEAFF TGTGCCACCTCTATCCTGACAGCGTCTATGAACACTGAAGCTTTCTTT 16 TRBJ1-1 TRBV18 many NA
CASSYGGYSYEQYF TGTGCCAGCAGTTACGGGGGGTATTCGTACGAGCAGTACTTC 14 TRBJ2-7 TRBV12-3/TRBV12-4 NA TRBD2
CSAGGGGRSTDTQYF TGCAGTGCTGGGGGGGGAGGTCGAAGCACAGATACGCAGTATTTT 15 TRBJ2-3 TRBV20-1 NA TRBD2
CASSFAFEQFF TGTGCCAGCAGTTTTGCATTTGAGCAGTTCTTC 11 TRBJ2-1 TRBV12-3/TRBV12-4 few NA
CSVIQGDTGELFF TGCAGCGTGATACAGGGAGACACCGGGGAGCTGTTTTTT 13 TRBJ2-2 TRBV29-1 NA NA
CASSYGTSGSDEQYF TGTGCCAGCAGTTACGGGACTAGCGGGAGCGACGAGCAGTACTTC 15 TRBJ2-7 TRBV6-2/TRBV6-3 many TRBD2
CASSGDRDRMRTEAFF TGTGCCAGCAGCGGAGACAGGGATCGAATGAGGACTGAAGCTTTCTTT 16 TRBJ1-1 TRBV9 many TRBD1
CSAQRDYLNTGELFF TGCAGTGCTCAAAGGGACTACCTAAACACCGGGGAGCTGTTTTTT 15 TRBJ2-2 TRBV20-1 NA TRBD2
CASSDHVSLNRRGYTF TGCGCCAGCAGTGATCACGTTTCCTTGAATCGGAGGGGCTACACCTTC 16 TRBJ1-2 TRBV10-2 NA NA
CSVKVTGFEQYF TGCAGCGTTAAGGTAACAGGGTTTGAGCAGTACTTC 12 TRBJ2-7 TRBV29-1 NA NA
CAISESVRGVNDEQFF TGTGCCATCAGTGAGTCGGTACGAGGGGTTAATGACGAGCAGTTCTTC 16 TRBJ2-1 TRBV10-3 NA NA
CSASALGGGAKNIQYF TGCAGTGCTAGCGCCCTTGGCGGGGGAGCCAAAAACATTCAGTACTTC 16 TRBJ2-4 TRBV20-1 few TRBD2
CASSQDKAGAIGELFF TGCGCCAGCAGCCAAGATAAGGCAGGGGCGATCGGGGAGCTGTTTTTT 16 TRBJ2-2 TRBV4-3 NA NA
CASSLRTSGNYEQYF TGTGCCAGCTCACTAAGGACTAGCGGGAACTACGAGCAGTACTTC 15 TRBJ2-7 TRBV18 many TRBD2